The clone carrying this T cell receptor beta chain was observed a few times. Its specificity is unknown. This sample stems from a study of identical twins. Study-wide results and limits: In beta out-of-frame sequences, the excess sharing between twins was weaker.

After template switching added a universal primer site, the resulting cDNA carried unique molecular identifiers. TCRdb recomputed calls from the 5' RACE reads with MiXCR, one row per CDR3 protein. This sample has 250,000 to 350,000 distinct CDR3 sequences; roughly 9% occur once, and the top ten carry roughly 7%. The same sample was also studied in work on yellow fever vaccine responses in identical twins.

This TCR derives from a woman aged 18-29 years in good health. Sequences were obtained from CD8+ T cells sorted from blood.

CDR3 bases: TGCAGCGTTGAAGATCGGCAGGATACCTACAATGAGCAGTTCTTC. Translation gives CSVEDRQDTYNEQFF. This sequence joins TRBV29-1 and TRBJ2-1; D is ambiguous. V was cut by 0 bases and J by 2 bases, with 11 bases left in between. The CDR3 totals 15 residues. Germline CDR1 reads SQVTM; CDR2 reads ANQGSEA.